This T cell receptor (beta chain) was recorded in a study of breast tumors, draining lymph nodes, adjacent tissues. Via MiXCR, TCRdb re-called the multiplex PCR reads, giving one row per CDR3 protein. The sample consists of about 52,000 distinct CDR3 sequences, over 40% of them appearing once. Study-level points and caveats: Tumors had less TCR diversity than lymph nodes, more than nontumor tissue. Data fit most tumor T cells coming from lymph node, expanding in tumor. Tumor T cell lymph node origin was a supported hypothesis, not proven.

This clonotype occurred many times. Its matching antigen is unknown. Sequencing was performed on breast tumor tissue. The sequence was obtained from a female donor with breast cancer. Some clones in this sample may be carry-over from other donors' samples.

The CDR3 sequence: CASSVSGMEETQYF. CDR3 sequence (DNA): TGTGCCAGCAGCGTATCTGGCATGGAGGAGACCCAGTACTTC. The chain recombines TRBV9 with TRBJ2-5; D gene unclear. CDR1 and CDR2 from the germline V gene are SGDLS and YYNGEE. V was pared by 1 base and J by 5 bases, with 12 bases between. The CDR3 covers 14 residues.